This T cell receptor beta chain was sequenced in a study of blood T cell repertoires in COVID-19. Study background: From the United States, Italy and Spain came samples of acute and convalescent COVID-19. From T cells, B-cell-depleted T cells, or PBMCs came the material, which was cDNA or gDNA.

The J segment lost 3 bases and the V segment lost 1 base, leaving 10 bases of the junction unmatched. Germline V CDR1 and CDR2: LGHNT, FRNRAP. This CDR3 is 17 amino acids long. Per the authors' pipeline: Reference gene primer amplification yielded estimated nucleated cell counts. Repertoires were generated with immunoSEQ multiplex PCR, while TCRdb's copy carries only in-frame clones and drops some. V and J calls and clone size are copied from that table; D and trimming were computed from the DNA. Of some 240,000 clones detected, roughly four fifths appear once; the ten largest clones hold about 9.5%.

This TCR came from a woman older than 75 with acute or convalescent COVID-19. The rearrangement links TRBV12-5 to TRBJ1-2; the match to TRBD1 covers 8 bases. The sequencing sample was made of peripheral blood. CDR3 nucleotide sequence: TGTGCTAGTGGTTTGGAACTGGGGACAGGTCGCCACTATGGCTACACCTTC. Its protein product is CASGLELGTGRHYGYTF.